This T cell receptor (beta chain) was observed in a study of cytomegalovirus exposure and HLA in healthy donors. Study overall: HLA-typed donors were the source of about 85 million unique TCRs, which an early data release held.

Study-wide points: The study recorded about 150 TCR beta chains that were cytomegalovirus-associated. It was in a later analysis that TCR association rates were seen to vary by HLA locus, highest for DRB1 and lowest for HLA-C. A missense DCLRE1C variant was associated with V- and J-gene trimming of TCR beta chains in a later analysis, and an independent cohort replicated the association.

There are 12 residues in the CDR3. Germline CDR1 reads SGHDT; CDR2 reads YYEEEE. The ends lost 5 bases at V and 7 bases at J; junction bases unmatched: 4. PCR involved 60 Vbeta and 13 Jbeta primers. Sequencing was performed with immunoSEQ multiplex PCR; in TCRdb, only in-frame clones are kept and a portion is missing. Of about 150,000 clones listed, 75% were seen once; the top ten hold roughly 1.4%. Of note for this clone: Its antigen remains unidentified.

The chain links TRBV5-6 to TRBJ2-7, with 9 bases that match TRBD1. The receptor's source is a man between 18 and 35 years old in good health and CMV-seronegative. The material sequenced was PBMCs. For the CDR3, the DNA is TGTGCCAGCAGGCCTGGGACAGGGGAGCAGTACTTC. Translation: CASRPGTGEQYF.